Shown below are 21 T cell receptor beta chains from a single sample sequenced in a study of CD8 T cells in Susac syndrome (dated by TCRdb to about 2019). The library was produced with the immunoSEQ multiplex PCR assay. RNA was extracted using the RNeasy kit, and roughly 0.45 to 1 ug of the RNA was reverse transcribed with random hexamers. In TCRdb, the public reads were trimmed at Q25 with fastp and aligned with MiXCR, with productive beta chains retained. Every CDR3 protein is listed once, alongside the most common genes and DNA of its rows. The sample contains fewer than 250,000 distinct CDR3 sequences, about 93% of them found a single time. The ten top clones hold less than 0.15% of the sample. The sample taken for sequencing was CD8+ T cells from PBMCs. Every receptor here comes from a human donor with multiple sclerosis.

This clonotype was observed once. The rearrangement uses TRBV27 and TRBJ2-7, with a possible D match to TRBD1 (6 bases). CDR3 size: 14 residues. The V gene lost 5 bases and the J gene lost 3 bases, with 14 bases spanning the gap. Germline values: CDR1 MNHEY, CDR2 SMNVEV (reference sequence). The DNA of the CDR3 is TGTGCCAGCAGTCTGGGGGCCTTCAACTACGAGCAGTACTTC. Its protein is CASSLGAFNYEQYF.

V usage is TRBV7-9 and J usage is TRBJ2-5, with 9 bases that match TRBD2. The CDR3 extends over 16 amino acids. V was pared by 2 bases and J by 1 base, with 5 bases of the junction left unmatched. Germline-derived CDR1 and CDR2 are SEHNR and FQNEAQ (reference sequence). CDR3 protein: CASSLISGGPQETQYF. The CDR3 nucleotides are TGTGCCAGCAGCTTAATTAGCGGGGGACCCCAAGAGACCCAGTACTTC.

The chain links TRBV6-5 to TRBJ2-3; the match to TRBD2 covers 10 bases. Germline assignment: CDR1 MNHEY and CDR2 SVGAGI. Trimming removed 8 bases from V and 4 bases from J; junction bases left unmatched: 9. CDR3 length equals 15 residues. The CDR3 DNA sequence: TGTGCCAGCTGGAGACTAGCGGGTAAATCAGATACGCAGTATTTT. This encodes CASWRLAGKSDTQYF.

The chain employs TRBV2 and TRBJ2-4; D gene uncertain. CDR1 is SNHLY, CDR2 FYNNEI, per germline. Between the trimmed V and J ends, which lost 6 bases and 8 bases, there was a span of 5 bases. This CDR3 is built from 10 residues. CDR3 sequence: CASRLDIQYF. In DNA form, the CDR3 reads TGTGCCAGCAGGTTAGACATTCAGTACTTC.

The chain combines TRBV7-9 with TRBJ2-7; 10 bases are shared with TRBD2. The CDR3 consists of 17 residues. The junction had 9 bases not matched to a gene; V was cut back by 1 base and J by 3 bases. Germline V gene lookup returns CDR1 SEHNR and CDR2 FQNEAQ (reference sequence). Here the CDR3 DNA reads TGTGCCAGCAGCTTAGGTTCACCTAGCGGGAGTATCTACGAGCAGTACTTC. Translation: CASSLGSPSGSIYEQYF.

This clonotype has only one observation. The CDR3 DNA is TGTGCCAGCAGTTACGGCGGGAGCCCCTACGAGCAGTACTTC. The encoded protein is CASSYGGSPYEQYF. The chain couples TRBV6-2 or TRBV6-3 to TRBJ2-7, with 7 bases lining up with TRBD2. There are 14 residues in the CDR3. Germline loops: CDR1 MNHEY, CDR2 SVGEGT. V trimming: 2 bases; J trimming: 2 bases; junction bases outside the gene matches: 3.

This clonotype came up once. This rearrangement joins TRBV4-1 to TRBJ1-1; no clear D. There are 15 residues in the CDR3. V was shortened by 0 bases and J by 2 bases, with 10 bases between the two germline ends. Germline V CDR1 and CDR2: MGHRA, YSYEKL. The CDR3 loop reads CASSQDRRENTEAFF. The CDR3 coding sequence is TGCGCCAGCAGCCAAGATCGGCGCGAAAACACTGAAGCTTTCTTT.

The chain links TRBV6-2 or TRBV6-3 to TRBJ2-1; no clear D gene. V dropped 4 bases and J dropped 8 bases, with 15 bases sitting between them. CDR3 length equals 14 residues. Germline lookup yields CDR1 MNHEY and CDR2 SVGEGT. The DNA of the CDR3 is TGTGCCAGCAGTTCCCTGCCTTCGGTCGATGAGCAGTTCTTC. It encodes CASSSLPSVDEQFF.

The V gene is TRBV6-5, the J gene TRBJ2-2, with D maybe TRBD2 (6 bases). The CDR3 extends over 13 amino acids. V was shortened by 8 bases and J by 5 bases, with 12 bases between the two germline ends. The V gene's germline CDR1 is MNHEY and CDR2 SVGAGI. CDR3 nucleotides: TGTGCCAGCCACCCTGGGGGGACCGGGGAGCTGTTTTTT. Its translation is CASHPGGTGELFF.

Remarks on this clonotype: A junction boundary mismatches the germline segment, possibly from a read error. The chain uses TRBV15 and TRBJ1-5; the D gene is possibly TRBD1 (6 bases). Germline V gene lookup returns CDR1 LNHNV and CDR2 YYDKDF (reference sequence). The CDR3 consists of 14 residues. This CDR3 is CATRRGQPNQPQHF. For the CDR3, the DNA is TGTGCCACCCGCAGAGGACAGCCAAATCAGCCCCAGCATTTT.

This chain uses TRBV30 with TRBJ1-3; a weak D match, TRBD1 (6 bases). Trimming pared 3 bases from V and 0 bases from J, leaving 12 bases between. This CDR3 comprises 15 residues. Germline lookup yields CDR1 GTSNPN and CDR2 SVGIG (reference sequence). The CDR3 DNA reads TGTGCCTGGAGGGTACAGGGATTCTCTGGAAACACCATATATTTT. Protein product: CAWRVQGFSGNTIYF. Full variable domain (missing parts from reference TRBV30 and TRBJ1-3): SQTIHQWPATLVQPVGSPLSLECTVEGTSNPNLYWYRQAAGRGLQLLFYSVGIGQISSEVPQNLSASRPQDRQFILSSKKLLLSDSGFYLCAWRVQGFSGNTIYFGEGSWLTVV.

The CDR3 nucleotides read TGTGCCAGCAGCTGGACGGCGGCAGACCAAGAGACCCAGTACTTC. Translation gives CASSWTAADQETQYF. This rearrangement joins TRBV11-2 to TRBJ2-5; the D is unclear. Germline V gene sequence: CDR1 SGHAT, CDR2 FQNNGV. V was clipped by 4 bases and J by 0 bases, with 12 bases between them. The CDR3 is made up of 15 amino acids. The full variable domain, in which reference TRBV11-2 and TRBJ2-5 provide the parts outside the CDR3, is EAGVAQSPRYKIIEKRQSVAFWCNPISGHATLYWYQQILGQGPKLLIQFQNNGVVDDSQLPKDRFSAERLKGVDSTLKIQPAKLEDSAVYLCASSWTAADQETQYFGPGTRLLVL.

The chain uses TRBV27 and TRBJ2-7; D unresolved. Trimming removed 4 bases from V and 1 base from J, with 8 bases in between. The CDR3 has 13 residues. CDR1 is MNHEY, CDR2 SMNVEV, per germline (reference sequence). The CDR3 loop reads CASSSFASYEQYF. The CDR3 nucleotides read TGTGCCAGCAGTTCATTCGCATCCTACGAGCAGTACTTC.

V is TRBV5-1 and J is TRBJ2-7; no firm D call. The CDR3 sequence is 17 residues long. The germline V gene encodes CDR1 SGHRS and CDR2 YFSETQ. V lost 0 bases to trimming and J lost 1 base, with 17 bases between them. The CDR3 protein is CASSLAYSGRKSYEQYF. Here the CDR3 DNA reads TGCGCCAGCAGCTTGGCCTATTCGGGCAGAAAATCCTACGAGCAGTACTTC.

The chain carries TRBV24-1 and TRBJ2-5; D call uncertain. The CDR3 sequence is 11 residues long. Trimming shortened V by 1 base and J by 6 bases, and 2 bases separated the two germline ends. Germline values: CDR1 KGHDR, CDR2 SFDVKD. The CDR3 nucleotides read TGTGCCACCAGTGATTTCCAGACCCAGTACTTC. Its protein is CATSDFQTQYF.

The gene calls are TRBV6-6 and TRBJ1-2; TRBD1 might be the D (5 bases). Trimming left V 2 bases short and J 7 bases short, with 14 bases between. The V gene's germline CDR1 is MNHNY and CDR2 SVGAGI (reference sequence). CDR3 length: 14 amino acids. This CDR3 is CASSYPGQGSGYTF. For the CDR3, the DNA is TGTGCCAGCAGTTACCCCGGTCAGGGATCTGGCTACACCTTC.

J is TRBJ2-1 and V is TRBV27; D is unresolved. V dropped 8 bases and J dropped 0 bases, with 17 bases sitting between them. This CDR3 spans 16 amino acids. Germline lookup yields CDR1 MNHEY and CDR2 SMNVEV (reference sequence). CDR3 in DNA: TGTGCCAGCTCCCAGGAGTCTATCAACTCCTACAATGAGCAGTTCTTC. This codes for CASSQESINSYNEQFF.

V usage is TRBV23-1 and J usage is TRBJ1-2; no reliable D call. TRBV23-1 is an open reading frame, and its role is uncertain. There are 16 residues in the CDR3. Deletions cut 0 bases from V and 2 bases from J, with 13 bases between. In DNA form, the CDR3 reads TGCGCCAGCAGTCAATCGGAGGCGGGGAAGAACTATGGCTACACCTTC. Its translation: CASSQSEAGKNYGYTF.

V is TRBV9 and J is TRBJ2-3; unclear D gene. Trimming stripped 4 bases from V and 6 bases from J, with 6 bases between. Germline lookup yields CDR1 SGDLS and CDR2 YYNGEE. The CDR3 loop spans 11 amino acids. The CDR3 reads CASSPGDTQYF. The CDR3 DNA follows: TGTGCCAGCAGCCCCGGGGATACGCAGTATTTT.

V and J are TRBV27 and TRBJ2-1, with TRBD2 identical over 9 bases. The CDR3 runs 14 residues. Germline CDR1 is MNHEY and CDR2 is SMNVEV (reference sequence). Unmatched junction bases numbered 3, after V lost 4 bases and J lost 5 bases. CDR3 protein: CASSSASGNNEQFF. In nucleotides, the CDR3 is TGTGCCAGCAGTTCGGCTAGCGGGAACAATGAGCAGTTCTTC.

The genes are TRBV7-9 and TRBJ2-3; 10 nucleotides line up with TRBD2. There are 17 residues in the CDR3. CDR1 SEHNR and CDR2 FQNEAQ come from the germline V gene (reference sequence). V was clipped by 5 bases and J by 6 bases; unmatched bases: 14. The CDR3 spells CASSPLAGGARFDTQYF. The CDR3 DNA reads TGTGCCAGCAGCCCCTTAGCGGGAGGTGCGAGGTTCGATACGCAGTATTTT.